This T cell receptor (beta chain) was recovered during a study of blood T cell repertoires in COVID-19. V dropped 4 bases and J dropped 6; count of bases not matched to a gene: 8. CDR3 length: 15 amino acids. Germline V gene data show CDR1 as SGHTA and CDR2 as FQGTGA. Generated by immunoSEQ multiplex PCR, the TCRdb table keeps only in-frame clones and is missing some. The table records about 370,000 clones, roughly nine tenths of them present only once. Recovery meant two consecutive negative NP/OP PCR tests, professional clearance, or resolved symptoms. The specimen sequenced was PBMCs or T cells enriched from blood (not recorded which). This clonotype was obtained from a man between 18 and 29 years old who had recovered from COVID-19. The chain uses TRBV7-3 and TRBJ2-1; 8 nucleotides match TRBD2. CDR3 sequence (DNA): TGTGCCAGCAGCTCCCTCGGACTAGCCTCCAATGAGCAGTTCTTC. Its translation: CASSSLGLASNEQFF.